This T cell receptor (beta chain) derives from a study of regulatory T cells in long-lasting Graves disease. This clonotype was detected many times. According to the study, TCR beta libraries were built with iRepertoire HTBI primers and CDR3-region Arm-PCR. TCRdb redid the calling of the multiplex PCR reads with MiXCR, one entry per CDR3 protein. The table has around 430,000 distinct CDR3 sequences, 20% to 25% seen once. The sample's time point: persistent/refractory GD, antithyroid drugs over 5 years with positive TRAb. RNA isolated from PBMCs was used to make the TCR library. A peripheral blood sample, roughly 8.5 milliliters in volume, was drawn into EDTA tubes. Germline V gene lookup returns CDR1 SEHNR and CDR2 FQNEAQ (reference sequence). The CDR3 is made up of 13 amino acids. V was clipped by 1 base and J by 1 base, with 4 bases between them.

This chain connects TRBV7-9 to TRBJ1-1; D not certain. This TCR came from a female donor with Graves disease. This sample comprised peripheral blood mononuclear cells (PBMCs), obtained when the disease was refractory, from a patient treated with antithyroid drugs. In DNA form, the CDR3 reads TGTGCCAGCAGCTTAGGAGCGAACACTGAAGCTTTCTTT. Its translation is CASSLGANTEAFF.